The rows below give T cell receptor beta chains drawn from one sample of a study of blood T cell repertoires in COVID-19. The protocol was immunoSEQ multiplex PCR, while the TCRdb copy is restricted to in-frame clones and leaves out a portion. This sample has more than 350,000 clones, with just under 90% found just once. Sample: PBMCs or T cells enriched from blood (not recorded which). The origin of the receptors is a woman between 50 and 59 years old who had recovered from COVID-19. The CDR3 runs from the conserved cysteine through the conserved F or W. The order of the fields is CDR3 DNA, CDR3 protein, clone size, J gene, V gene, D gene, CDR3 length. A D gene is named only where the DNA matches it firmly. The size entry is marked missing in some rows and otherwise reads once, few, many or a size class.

TGTGCCAGCTCACCACAGCGTCGCACGGCCGCGGGTCAGCCCCAGCATTTT,CASSPQRRTAAGQPQHF,.,TRBJ1-5,TRBV18,.,17
TGTGCCAGTAGTATTACAGGGTTGAGACTCATGAACACTGAAGCTTTCTTT,CASSITGLRLMNTEAFF,.,TRBJ1-1,TRBV19,.,17
TGCGCCAGCAGCTTGGGTCGGGGTATAAGCACTGAAGCTTTCTTT,CASSLGRGISTEAFF,.,TRBJ1-1,TRBV5-1,.,15
TGTGCCTGGAGTGTGTTTGTAGGGACACGGACCTTCTATGAAAAACTGTTTTTT,CAWSVFVGTRTFYEKLFF,.,TRBJ1-4,TRBV30,.,18
TGTGCCAGCAGTCCCCCTTTGGCAGGGGGCACTGAAGCTTTCTTT,CASSPPLAGGTEAFF,.,TRBJ1-1,TRBV28,TRBD1,15
TGTGCCAGCAGCAACAATGGACAGGGGACGATTTATGGCTACACCTTC,CASSNNGQGTIYGYTF,.,TRBJ1-2,TRBV27,TRBD1,16
TGTGCCTGGGGACTAGCGGGGGGGTTACAAGAGACCCAGTACTTC,CAWGLAGGLQETQYF,.,TRBJ2-5,TRBV30,TRBD2,15
TGTGCCAGCTCACCAAAGGCAGGGGACACCGGGGAGCTGTTTTTT,CASSPKAGDTGELFF,.,TRBJ2-2,TRBV18,.,15
TGTGCCATCAGTATGAACAGGGGAGAGACCCAGTACTTC,CAISMNRGETQYF,.,TRBJ2-5,TRBV10-3,TRBD1,13
TGTGCCAGCAGCGGACAGGGGAGAGAGACCCAGTACTTC,CASSGQGRETQYF,.,TRBJ2-5,TRBV28,TRBD1,13
TGTGCCACCCATGGGAGCGGGGGTCTTCGCGAGCAGTACTTC,CATHGSGGLREQYF,once,TRBJ2-7,TRBV7-8,TRBD2,14
TGTGCCACCTTCAGGGACTATAACACTGAAGCTTTCTTT,CATFRDYNTEAFF,few,TRBJ1-1,TRBV19,.,13
TGTGCCAGCAGCTTATCACTTGCTGGAAACACCATATATTTT,CASSLSLAGNTIYF,.,TRBJ1-3,TRBV11-2,.,14
TGTGCCAGCCTCAAAGGGGCTGGGGCCAACGTCCTGACTTTC,CASLKGAGANVLTF,.,TRBJ2-6,TRBV5-6,.,14
TGTGCCTGGAGTCGGGACAGGGGAATCGGAAACACCATATATTTT,CAWSRDRGIGNTIYF,.,TRBJ1-3,TRBV30,TRBD1,15
TGTGCCAGCAGCTTGGACTCGACACCCACATTC,CASSLDSTPTF,.,TRBJ1-2,TRBV5-4,.,11
TGCGCCAGCAGCTTGGAAGTTGGAGGCTATGGCTACACCTTC,CASSLEVGGYGYTF,.,TRBJ1-2,TRBV5-1,.,14
TGTGCCAGCAGCACGCAGACAGTTATTAATGAAAAACTGTTTTTT,CASSTQTVINEKLFF,once,TRBJ1-4,TRBV28,.,15
TGTGCCAGCCGACCAACAGGGGGCGACGCTGAAGCTTTCTTT,CASRPTGGDAEAFF,.,TRBJ1-1,TRBV7-9,TRBD1,14
TGTGCCAGCAGTGGTCAAGCGGGTTACCCTCCCGAGCAGTACTTC,CASSGQAGYPPEQYF,few,TRBJ2-7,TRBV2,.,15
TGTGCCACGGGACAGTCAACTAGCACAGATACGCAGTATTTT,CATGQSTSTDTQYF,.,TRBJ2-3,TRBV24-1,TRBD1,14
TGTGCCACCAGCAGAGGTTCCCCGGAAAAACTGTTTTTT,CATSRGSPEKLFF,.,TRBJ1-4,TRBV15,.,13
TGTGCCAGCAGCGGGACAGCAAACACTGAAGCTTTCTTT,CASSGTANTEAFF,.,TRBJ1-1,TRBV11-3,TRBD1,13
TGTGCCAGCAGCTTTCAAGTCGGGGGCACTGAAGCTTTCTTT,CASSFQVGGTEAFF,.,TRBJ1-1,TRBV7-9,.,14
TGTGCCAGTAGTATACGGGGGTTCGGTCGTAATGAGCAGTTCTTC,CASSIRGFGRNEQFF,.,TRBJ2-1,TRBV19,.,15
TGTGCTAGCAGCCCCGGCGAGCGCAAGGTCGGGGAGCTGTTTTTT,CASSPGERKVGELFF,.,TRBJ2-2,TRBV7-7,.,15
TGTGCCAGCAGCCTCCCCCGGCGGTTTAACTCACGCAATGAGCAGTTCTTC,CASSLPRRFNSRNEQFF,.,TRBJ2-1,TRBV7-8,.,17
TGTGCCAGCTCACCTCAAGGGACACCCACAGATACGCAGTATTTT,CASSPQGTPTDTQYF,.,TRBJ2-3,TRBV18,.,15
TGTGCCAGCAGCCAAGGGTCTGTCGGGGACTCCGCGCGGGAGCAGTTCTTC,CASSQGSVGDSAREQFF,.,TRBJ2-1,TRBV4-2,.,17
TGCGCCAGCAGCTGGGACAGGGTAACTTCACCCCTCCACTTT,CASSWDRVTSPLHF,.,TRBJ1-6,TRBV5-1,TRBD1,14
TGTGCCAGCAGTGAGAGGACAGGTGAAGCTTTCTTT,CASSERTGEAFF,once,TRBJ1-1,TRBV6-1,TRBD1,12
TGCGCCAGCAGCCTCCTGACTAGCGGGGATCCAGCCAAAAACATTCAGTACTTC,CASSLLTSGDPAKNIQYF,.,TRBJ2-4,TRBV4-1,TRBD2,18
TGTGCCAGCAGCCAGGGGGCGAGAAATGAGCAGTTCTTC,CASSQGARNEQFF,.,TRBJ2-1,TRBV5-5,TRBD1,13
TGCGCCAGCAGCCTGGGCCTCCCGGGGTACGAGACCCAGTACTTC,CASSLGLPGYETQYF,few,TRBJ2-5,TRBV5-1,.,15
TGTGCCAGTAGTATCGAGCGGATGGGTGAGCAGTTCTTC,CASSIERMGEQFF,.,TRBJ2-1,TRBV19,.,13
TGTGCCAGCAGCTTGTGGGACAGCGATTCACCCCTCCACTTT,CASSLWDSDSPLHF,.,TRBJ1-6,TRBV11-2,TRBD1,14
TGTGCCTGGCGTGGTGGGGGGGGCATCCCTGCTTACGGCTACACCTTC,CAWRGGGGIPAYGYTF,.,TRBJ1-2,TRBV30,.,16
TGTGCCAGCAGTGCTGGACAGGGTCCCCAGCCCCAGCATTTT,CASSAGQGPQPQHF,.,TRBJ1-5,TRBV2,TRBD1,14
TGTGCCAGCAGTGACAAGGGAGAACTAGGGAGGGGCTACACCTTC,CASSDKGELGRGYTF,.,TRBJ1-2,TRBV2,.,15
TGCGCCAGCAGCCAAGGTCCGCCTTTAACAGGGAGGGAGATTCAGCCCCAGCATTTT,CASSQGPPLTGREIQPQHF,once,TRBJ1-5,TRBV4-1,.,19
TGTGCCAGCTCAGAGAACAGACAGGGATACAAGAAGACCCAGTACTTC,CASSENRQGYKKTQYF,.,TRBJ2-5,TRBV18,TRBD1,16
TGTGCCAGTTCTCGACAGCCCCTAAACTATGGCTACACCTTC,CASSRQPLNYGYTF,.,TRBJ1-2,TRBV28,.,14
TGTGCCAGCAGCCACAAGTACTCTGGAAACACCATATATTTT,CASSHKYSGNTIYF,.,TRBJ1-3,TRBV11-3,.,14
TGCGCCAGCAGCCCGGGACAGGGCATGAATACTGAAGCTTTCTTT,CASSPGQGMNTEAFF,.,TRBJ1-1,TRBV5-1,TRBD1,15
TGTGCCAGCAGCGTTAACAGTCGTGGTAATGAAAAACTGTTTTTT,CASSVNSRGNEKLFF,.,TRBJ1-4,TRBV9,.,15
TGTGCCAGCAGCCAGATCGGGACAGACACTGAAGCTTTCTTT,CASSQIGTDTEAFF,.,TRBJ1-1,TRBV7-9,TRBD1,14
TGCGCCAGCAGCCAAAGAGAACTCACTGAAGCTTTCTTT,CASSQRELTEAFF,.,TRBJ1-1,TRBV4-1,.,13
TGTGCCAGCAGTGAGTGGGGGGACTACGAGCAGTACTTC,CASSEWGDYEQYF,.,TRBJ2-7,TRBV6-1,.,13
TGTGCCAGCAGCCCTAAACAGGGAGCTAATGAAAAACTGTTTTTT,CASSPKQGANEKLFF,.,TRBJ1-4,TRBV7-6,.,15
TGTGCCAGTCAGAGGAGGACTGAAGCTTTCTTT,CASQRRTEAFF,.,TRBJ1-1,TRBV28,.,11
TGTGCCACCCTATCCTCAACTAGCACAGATACGCAGTATTTT,CATLSSTSTDTQYF,.,TRBJ2-3,TRBV5-4,.,14
TGTGCCAGTAGCCAGGAGAGGGGGAATCAGCCCCAGCATTTT,CASSQERGNQPQHF,.,TRBJ1-5,TRBV19,.,14
TGTGCCAGCAGCTTAGAGGGTCAGGGGGCTCGGGAGCAGTACTTC,CASSLEGQGAREQYF,.,TRBJ2-7,TRBV7-2,TRBD1,15
TGTGCCAGCAGTCCCACAGGGGCGTTGGGTGGCTACACCTTC,CASSPTGALGGYTF,once,TRBJ1-2,TRBV27,TRBD1,14